This T cell receptor beta chain was captured in a study of T cell repertoires in ileal Crohn's disease. This CDR3 region has 19 residues. Germline V lookup: CDR1 LGHNT, CDR2 FRNRAP. The V gene lost 0 bases and the J gene lost 6 bases, with 21 bases spanning the gap. Time point indicated: neoterminal ileum biopsy at postoperative endoscopy, about 6 months after surgery. Clones were read by immunoSEQ multiplex PCR, and TCRdb kept only the in-frame ones, dropping some. The table has about 11,000 clones, around 79% seen once. The genes are TRBV12-5 and TRBJ1-6; possibly TRBD1 for D (6 bases). This sequence was found in an adult with Crohn's disease. The sequenced material came from ileal tissue. Here the CDR3 DNA reads TGTGCTAGTGGTTTGGTACCCTCAGGGGTGCCCATGCTTAATTCACCCCTCCACTTT. Residues: CASGLVPSGVPMLNSPLHF. Supplemented by reference TRBV12-5 and TRBJ1-6, the full variable domain reads DARVTQTPRHKVTEMGQEVTMRCQPILGHNTVFWYRQTMMQGLELLAYFRNRAPLDDSGMPKDRFSAEMPDATLATLKIQPSEPRDSAVYFCASGLVPSGVPMLNSPLHFGNGTRLTVT.